The present TCR beta chain was sequenced within a study of blood T cell repertoires in COVID-19. Study in general: Sources were T cells, B-cell-depleted T cells, or PBMCs; the material itself was cDNA or gDNA.

The authors' processing: Researchers report that nucleated cell counts were estimated from reference gene primer amplification. Assay used: immunoSEQ multiplex PCR; TCRdb lists only in-frame clones, some missing. The V and J calls and clone size were taken over from that table, and D and trimming were inferred from the DNA. The sample records around 250,000 clones, about 88% being singletons. The sample consisted of PBMCs or T cells enriched from blood (not recorded which). The TCR was taken from a man aged 30 to 45 with acute COVID-19.

The CDR3, as DNA: TGTGCCAGCAGCTTGTATGGCGTAGCCGGCACCGGGGAGCTGTTTTTT. Amino acids: CASSLYGVAGTGELFF. The gene calls are TRBV5-6 and TRBJ2-2; unclear D gene. The CDR3 sequence is 16 residues long. V lost 1 base and J lost 4, with 14 bases in between. Looked up from germline, CDR1 is SGHDT and CDR2 is YYEEEE. Variable domain in full (rest from reference TRBV5-6 and TRBJ2-2): DAGVTQSPTHLIKTRGQQVTLRCSPKSGHDTVSWYQQALGQGPQFIFQYYEEEERQRGNFPDRFSGHQFPNYSSELNVNALLLGDSALYLCASSLYGVAGTGELFFGEGSRLTVL.